The entry that follows covers one T cell receptor (beta chain) sequence. Its matching antigen is unknown. Researchers grouped second doses given at about 4 or about 12 weeks into one pool. The data belong to a study of T cell responses to AZD1222 COVID-19 vaccine. Study-level findings and limits: A mostly white British donor set with more females was recruited, and clonal diversity was possibly underestimated. The span of vaccine-associated CD4 TCRs extended across spike, with dominance at 160-218 and 743-854.

The length of the CDR3 is 14 residues. V was cut by 4 bases and J by 4 bases, with 12 bases left in between. Germline lookup yields CDR1 SGHTA and CDR2 FQGTGA. The protocol was immunoSEQ multiplex PCR, while the TCRdb copy is restricted to in-frame clones and leaves out a portion. The sample lists 150,000 to 200,000 clones; roughly 88% were seen once. The sample was peripheral blood, taken 28 days after the second AZD1222 dose. This rearrangement joins TRBV7-3 to TRBJ2-3; D is perhaps TRBD1 or TRBD2 (5 bases each). This clonotype was sampled from an adult who received the AZD1222 COVID-19 vaccine. CDR3 DNA: TGTGCCAGCAGCTCCACACTGGGGGCAGATACGCAGTATTTT. This codes for CASSSTLGADTQYF.